Following are 28 T cell receptor beta chains from one sample sequenced in a study of T cells after posttransplantation cyclophosphamide (dated by TCRdb to the mid-2010s). The library was made by the immunoSEQ multiplex PCR assay. The immuneACCESS repertoire file appears here via TCRdb, limited to in-frame rearrangements. These files lack a portion of the clones; in checked studies, under half of the deficit traces to unresolved V genes, and the cause of the others is not known. The sample profile shows about 47,000 clones; 85% to 95% of them were found once. The ten most abundant clones make up around 2.8% of the sample. The sample taken for sequencing was PBMCs. Receptors originate from a woman under 40 in good health and a related stem cell transplant donor.

V is TRBV10-3 and J is TRBJ1-3; D gene uncertain. Germline lookup yields CDR1 ENHRY and CDR2 SYGVKD. The CDR3 has 14 residues. V lost 7 bases to trimming and J lost 0 bases, with 10 bases between them. The CDR3 sequence: CAITTPASGNTIYF. In DNA form, the CDR3 reads TGTGCCATCACGACACCTGCCTCTGGAAACACCATATATTTT.

CDR3 residues: CASSVGQGTGLSGYTF. CDR3 sequence (DNA): TGTGCCAGCAGTGTGGGGCAGGGGACAGGCCTAAGTGGCTACACCTTC. The chain has TRBV2 and TRBJ1-2; 8 bases agree with TRBD1. Germline assignment: CDR1 SNHLY and CDR2 FYNNEI. There are 16 residues in the CDR3. Unmatched junction bases numbered 14, after V lost 4 bases and J lost 7 bases.

The rearrangement uses TRBV18 and TRBJ1-3, with 10 nucleotides matching TRBD1. The CDR3 contains 14 residues. Germline CDR1 reads KGHSH; CDR2 reads LQKENI. With 3 bases clipped from V and 8 bases from J, the junction kept 4 bases outside the gene matches. The CDR3 sequence is CASSPGQGTYTIYF. Here the CDR3 DNA reads TGTGCCAGCTCACCGGGACAGGGGACGTACACCATATATTTT. Using reference TRBV18 and TRBJ1-3 for the parts outside the CDR3, the full variable domain is NAGVMQNPRHLVRRRGQEARLRCSPMKGHSHVYWYRQLPEEGLKFMVYLQKENIIDESGMPKERFSAEFPKEGPSILRIQQVVRGDSAAYFCASSPGQGTYTIYFGEGSWLTVV.

The V gene is TRBV6-6, the J gene TRBJ2-5; D is undetermined. Trimming removed 2 bases at V and 5 bases at J, with 3 bases between. The CDR3 covers 11 residues. Germline-derived CDR1 and CDR2 are MNHNY and SVGAGI (reference sequence). CDR3 nucleotide sequence: TGTGCCAGCAGTTACGCGGAGACCCAGTACTTC. Translated, it gives CASSYAETQYF.

The rearrangement links TRBV6-1 to TRBJ2-3, with no clear D. The CDR3 covers 11 residues. Looked up from germline, CDR1 is MNHNS and CDR2 is SASEGT. Deletions cut 5 bases from V and 4 bases from J, with 4 bases between. The CDR3, as DNA: TGTGCCAGCAGTTTCTCAGATACGCAGTATTTT. Translation: CASSFSDTQYF.

The chain recombines TRBV18 with TRBJ2-7; 7 bases fit TRBD1. The CDR3 contains 13 residues. V gave up 2 bases and J gave up 2 bases; unmatched junction bases: 0. The germline gives CDR1 KGHSH, CDR2 LQKENI. The CDR3 DNA reads TGTGCCAGCTCACCAAGGGGGCCCTACGAGCAGTACTTC. It encodes CASSPRGPYEQYF. The complete variable domain, with remaining parts taken from reference TRBV18 and TRBJ2-7, reads NAGVMQNPRHLVRRRGQEARLRCSPMKGHSHVYWYRQLPEEGLKFMVYLQKENIIDESGMPKERFSAEFPKEGPSILRIQQVVRGDSAAYFCASSPRGPYEQYFGPGTRLTVT.

The V gene is TRBV19, the J gene TRBJ1-1; D ambiguous. In germline, CDR1 is LNHDA, CDR2 SQIVND (reference sequence). The CDR3 sequence is 10 residues long. V was trimmed by 9 bases and J by 5 bases, leaving 7 bases between them. The chain's CDR3 is CARGRTEAFF. For the CDR3, the DNA is TGTGCCAGGGGCCGGACTGAAGCTTTCTTT.

The genes are TRBV7-8 and TRBJ2-5; D possibly corresponds to TRBD2 (6 bases). This CDR3 contains 16 residues. Germline-derived CDR1 and CDR2 are SGHVS and FQNEAQ. The V gene lost 0 bases and the J gene lost 0 bases, with 11 bases spanning the gap. CDR3 sequence reads: CASSLAILAYQETQYF. CDR3 nucleotides: TGTGCCAGCAGCTTAGCGATACTAGCTTACCAAGAGACCCAGTACTTC. The complete variable domain, with remaining parts taken from reference TRBV7-8 and TRBJ2-5, reads GAGVSQSPRYKVAKRGQDVALRCDPISGHVSLFWYQQALGQGPEFLTYFQNEAQLDKSGLPSDRFFAERPEGSVSTLKIQRTQQEDSAVYLCASSLAILAYQETQYFGPGTRLLVL.

This rearrangement joins TRBV6-5 to TRBJ2-7; D is perhaps TRBD2 (5 bases). V lost 0 bases to trimming and J lost 3 bases, with 9 bases between them. The CDR3 has 14 residues. Germline V lookup: CDR1 MNHEY, CDR2 SVGAGI. CDR3 amino acids: CASSYSSAGYEQYF. The CDR3, as DNA: TGTGCCAGCAGTTACTCGTCGGCGGGCTACGAGCAGTACTTC.

The chain couples TRBV6-6 to TRBJ1-6; D perhaps matches TRBD1 (6 bases). Germline CDR1 is MNHNY and CDR2 is SVGAGI (reference sequence). V was pared by 5 bases and J by 7 bases, with 12 bases between. CDR3 length: 14 residues. The CDR3 is CASSRQELNSPLHF. CDR3 nucleotide sequence: TGTGCCAGCAGTAGACAGGAATTGAATTCACCCCTCCACTTT.

Worth noting for this clone: Its ends do not fully match the called genes, so a read error is possible. The rearrangement joins TRBV28 to TRBJ1-2, with 7 bases lining up with TRBD1. CDR1 is MDHEN and CDR2 is SYDVKM in the germline V gene. There are 14 residues in the CDR3. The CDR3 DNA reads as TGCTCCACTGCCGAGGGGGCGGCTTCCTATGGCTACACCTTC. It codes for CSTAEGAASYGYTF.

The chain couples TRBV5-4 to TRBJ1-3; D is possibly TRBD1 (5 bases). Germline CDR1 and CDR2: SGHNT and YYREEE (reference sequence). With 1 base removed from V and 4 bases from J, the gap between germline ends came to 12 bases. This CDR3 region has 15 residues. CDR3 residues: CASSLQGNAGNTIYF. Written as DNA, the CDR3 is TGTGCCAGCAGCTTGCAGGGTAATGCCGGAAACACCATATATTTT.

The rearrangement links TRBV19 to TRBJ1-2, with D unresolved. This CDR3 region has 17 residues. Germline assignment: CDR1 LNHDA and CDR2 SQIVND (reference sequence). The ends were cut back, 3 bases at V and 2 bases at J, with 19 bases in the middle. DNA of the CDR3: TGTGCCAGTAGTATTAATGGAATACCCTCGGGGAACTATGGCTACACCTTC. Protein: CASSINGIPSGNYGYTF.

The chain combines TRBV5-1 with TRBJ1-2, with D perhaps TRBD1 (5 bases). Germline V CDR1 and CDR2: SGHRS, YFSETQ. The CDR3 extends over 13 amino acids. Trimming took 0 bases from V and 7 from J, leaving 10 bases between them. The CDR3 nucleotides are TGCGCCAGCAGCTTGGAGCAGGGTTTTGGCTACACCTTC. Translating it yields CASSLEQGFGYTF.

The sample holds a few counts of this clone. This chain uses TRBV11-2 with TRBJ1-2; D might be TRBD1 (5 bases). Deletions cut 4 bases from V and 7 bases from J, with 16 bases between. Germline V gives CDR1 SGHAT, CDR2 FQNNGV. This CDR3 comprises 14 residues. CDR3 residues: CASSSHPQGVGYTF. The CDR3 DNA follows: TGTGCCAGCAGCTCTCACCCCCAGGGTGTTGGCTACACCTTC.

This clone counts as medium-sized. This chain joins TRBV30 and TRBJ1-6; D unclear. The length of the CDR3 is 14 residues. Germline CDR1 is GTSNPN and CDR2 is SVGIG (reference sequence). Trimming left V 2 bases short and J 7 bases short, with 12 bases between. The CDR3 spells CAWSLDQGNSPLHF. The CDR3 bases are TGTGCCTGGAGTCTAGACCAAGGCAATTCACCCCTCCACTTT.

This chain joins TRBV7-7 and TRBJ1-5; D is uncertain. There are 13 residues in the CDR3. V gave up 3 bases and J gave up 4 bases, with 7 bases separating them. In germline, CDR1 is SSHAT, CDR2 FNYEAQ (reference sequence). The CDR3 region is CASSFGVNQPQHF. The CDR3 nucleotides are TGTGCCAGCAGCTTCGGGGTAAATCAGCCCCAGCATTTT.

The V call is TRBV21-1, the J call TRBJ2-1; the D call in the table, TRBD2, was not verified against the DNA. TRBV21-1 is a known pseudogene. This CDR3 is 17 amino acids long. The DNA for the CDR3 is TGTGCCAGCACCGGGACTAGCGGGGGGGCCGCCTACAATGAGCAGTTCTTC. This codes for CASTGTSGGAAYNEQFF.

The chain links TRBV19 to TRBJ1-1; a weak D match, TRBD1 (6 bases). There are 14 residues in the CDR3. The V end lost 6 bases, the J end lost 4 bases, and 15 bases lay between the germline ends. From germline, CDR1 is LNHDA and CDR2 SQIVND (reference sequence). The CDR3 DNA sequence: TGTGCCAGTAGGCAACAGGGATGGAGCACTGAAGCTTTCTTT. Translation: CASRQQGWSTEAFF. Based on the CDR3 plus reference TRBV19 and TRBJ1-1, the full variable domain is DGGITQSPKYLFRKEGQNVTLSCEQNLNHDAMYWYRQDPGQGLRLIYYSQIVNDFQKGDIAEGYSVSREKKESFPLTVTSAQKNPTAFYLCASRQQGWSTEAFFGQGTRLTVV.

CDR3 region: CASSQSDRGGNSPLHF. The CDR3 DNA follows: TGTGCCAGCAGCCAATCGGACAGGGGTGGCAATTCACCCCTCCACTTT. V usage is TRBV5-8 and J usage is TRBJ1-6, with TRBD1 matching over 9 bases. J gave up 7 bases and V 4 bases, and 9 bases lay outside the gene matches. The CDR3 totals 16 residues. CDR1 is SGHTS, CDR2 YDEGEE, per germline.

Only one count was recorded for this clone. V gene TRBV7-2 combines with J gene TRBJ2-7; 11 nucleotides line up with TRBD2. CDR3 length: 14 residues. In germline, CDR1 is SGHTA, CDR2 FQGNSA. Unmatched junction bases numbered 5, after V lost 8 bases and J lost 2 bases. The CDR3 region is CASGRLAGPYEQYF. CDR3 sequence (DNA): TGTGCCAGCGGGAGACTAGCGGGGCCCTACGAGCAGTACTTC.

The rearrangement joins TRBV11-2 to TRBJ1-6; possible D gene TRBD1, 6 bases. V was clipped by 3 bases and J by 7 bases, with 13 bases between them. This CDR3 is built from 15 residues. Germline lookup yields CDR1 SGHAT and CDR2 FQNNGV. CDR3 nucleotide sequence: TGTGCCAGCAGCTTCGAAACAGGGTTGAATTCACCCCTCCACTTT. As protein: CASSFETGLNSPLHF.

The CDR3 bases are TGTGCCAGCAATTCCCTTGGGGGGGCGAGATATGAAGCTTTCTTT. It translates to CASNSLGGARYEAFF. This sequence joins TRBV28 and TRBJ1-1, with D possibly being TRBD1 (6 bases). CDR1 and CDR2 (germline): MDHEN, SYDVKM. The CDR3 length is 15 residues. V was cut by 7 bases and J by 7 bases, with 22 bases left in between.

The chain uses TRBV19 and TRBJ2-6, with 7 nucleotides matching TRBD1. The length of the CDR3 is 15 residues. Germline trimming cut 3 bases from V and 2 bases from J; bases unmatched to any gene: 1. Germline V CDR1 and CDR2: LNHDA, SQIVND (reference sequence). CDR3: CASSIDRAGANVLTF. In DNA form, the CDR3 reads TGTGCCAGTAGTATCGACAGGGCTGGGGCCAACGTCCTGACTTTC. The whole variable domain, remainder taken from reference TRBV19 and TRBJ2-6, is DGGITQSPKYLFRKEGQNVTLSCEQNLNHDAMYWYRQDPGQGLRLIYYSQIVNDFQKGDIAEGYSVSREKKESFPLTVTSAQKNPTAFYLCASSIDRAGANVLTFGAGSRLTVL.

This rearrangement joins TRBV19 to TRBJ1-5; 7 bases line up with TRBD1. CDR1 and CDR2 (germline): LNHDA, SQIVND (reference sequence). The CDR3 loop spans 14 amino acids. Unmatched junction bases numbered 5, after V lost 8 bases and J lost 1 base. The CDR3 sequence is CASSTGLSNQPQHF. In nucleotides, the CDR3 is TGTGCCAGTTCGACAGGGTTAAGCAATCAGCCCCAGCATTTT.

V usage is TRBV10-2 and J usage is TRBJ1-2; D might be TRBD1 (5 bases). Trimming removed 6 bases at V and 12 bases at J, with 14 bases between. Germline CDR1 reads WSHSY; CDR2 reads SAAADI. This CDR3 is built from 11 residues. The CDR3 sequence is CASRAQGWDTF. In nucleotides, the CDR3 is TGCGCCAGCAGAGCTCAGGGCTGGGACACCTTC.

This rearrangement joins TRBV7-2 to TRBJ2-5, with TRBD2 matching 7 bases. The germline V gene has CDR1 SGHTA and CDR2 FQGNSA. V gave up 5 bases and J gave up 2 bases; unmatched junction bases: 8. This CDR3 region has 15 residues. CDR3 in amino acids: CASSPQRDLQETQYF. CDR3 coding DNA: TGTGCCAGCAGCCCTCAGCGGGACCTGCAAGAGACCCAGTACTTC. The whole variable domain, remainder taken from reference TRBV7-2 and TRBJ2-5, is GAGVSQSPSNKVTEKGKDVELRCDPISGHTALYWYRQSLGQGLEFLIYFQGNSAPDKSGLPSDRFSAERTGGSVSTLTIQRTQQEDSAVYLCASSPQRDLQETQYFGPGTRLLVL.

J is TRBJ2-5 and V is TRBV2; TRBD2 matches 7 bases. The ends lost 6 bases at V and 2 bases at J; junction bases unmatched: 3. The CDR3 is made up of 13 amino acids. CDR1 SNHLY and CDR2 FYNNEI come from the germline V gene. The CDR3 region is CASRPSGQETQYF. In nucleotides, the CDR3 is TGTGCCAGCAGGCCTAGCGGACAAGAGACCCAGTACTTC.